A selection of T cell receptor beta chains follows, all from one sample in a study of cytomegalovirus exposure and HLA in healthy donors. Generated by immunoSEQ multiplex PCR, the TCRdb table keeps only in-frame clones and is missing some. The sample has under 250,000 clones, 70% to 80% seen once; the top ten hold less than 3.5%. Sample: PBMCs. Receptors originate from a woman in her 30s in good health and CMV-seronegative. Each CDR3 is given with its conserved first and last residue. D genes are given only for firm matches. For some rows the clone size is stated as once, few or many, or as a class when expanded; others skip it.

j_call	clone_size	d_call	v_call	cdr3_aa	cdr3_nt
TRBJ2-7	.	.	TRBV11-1	CASSPQGGGEQYF	TGTGCCAGCAGCCCCCAAGGGGGTGGGGAGCAGTACTTC
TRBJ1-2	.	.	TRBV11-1	CASSLARARFHGYTF	TGTGCCAGCAGCTTAGCGAGAGCGCGTTTCCATGGCTACACCTTC
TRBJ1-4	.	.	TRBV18	CASSPYGGANEKLFF	TGTGCCAGCTCACCATATGGGGGGGCTAATGAAAAACTGTTTTTT
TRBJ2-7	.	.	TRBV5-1	CASSLASGYEQYF	TGCGCCAGCAGCTTGGCCTCGGGGTACGAGCAGTACTTC
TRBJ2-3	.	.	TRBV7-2	CASSRSTDTQYF	TGTGCCAGCAGCCGGAGCACAGATACGCAGTATTTT
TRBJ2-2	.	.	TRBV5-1	CASSLGQLYTGELFF	TGCGCCAGCAGCTTGGGACAGTTGTACACCGGGGAGCTGTTTTTT
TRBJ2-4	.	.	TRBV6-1	CASPTDDREANIQYF	TGTGCCAGCCCCACCGACGACAGGGAGGCAAACATTCAGTACTTC
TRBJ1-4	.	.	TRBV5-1	CASSLAGVVRANEKLFF	TGCGCCAGCAGCTTGGCCGGCGTAGTCAGGGCTAATGAAAAACTGTTTTTT
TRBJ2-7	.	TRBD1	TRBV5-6	CASSSGQGYYEQYF	TGTGCCAGCAGCTCGGGACAGGGGTACTACGAGCAGTACTTC
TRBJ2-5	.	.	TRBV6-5	CASSPQQLETQYF	TGTGCCAGCAGTCCACAGCAGCTAGAGACCCAGTACTTC
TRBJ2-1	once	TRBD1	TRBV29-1	CSVDRGQGNEQFF	TGCAGCGTTGACAGGGGGCAGGGGAATGAGCAGTTCTTC
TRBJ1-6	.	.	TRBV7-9	CASSFREPSGNSPLHF	TGTGCCAGCAGCTTCCGGGAGCCATCGGGGAATTCACCCCTCCACTTT
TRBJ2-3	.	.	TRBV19	CASSSPALDTQYF	TGTGCCAGTAGCTCGCCAGCGCTAGATACGCAGTATTTT
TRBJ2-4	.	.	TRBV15	CATGRGLLENIQYF	TGTGCCACCGGCAGAGGCTTGCTAGAGAACATTCAGTACTTC
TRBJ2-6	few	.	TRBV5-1	CASSPWEISGANVLTF	TGCGCCAGCAGCCCCTGGGAGATCTCTGGGGCCAACGTCCTGACTTTC
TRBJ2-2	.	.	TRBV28	CASSLRWGAGELFF	TGTGCCAGCAGTCTCAGGTGGGGGGCCGGGGAGCTGTTTTTT
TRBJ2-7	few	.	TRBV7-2	CASSRAEFYEQYF	TGTGCCAGCAGCCGCGCGGAGTTCTACGAGCAGTACTTC
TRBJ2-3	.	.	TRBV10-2	CASSGLEGHGTDTQYF	TGCGCCAGCAGTGGGCTAGAGGGTCACGGGACAGATACGCAGTATTTT
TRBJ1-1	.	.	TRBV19	CASRPHVGGTEAFF	TGTGCCAGTAGACCCCATGTGGGGGGCACTGAAGCTTTCTTT
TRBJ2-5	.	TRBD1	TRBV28	CATSQGQIQETQYF	TGTGCCACCAGTCAGGGACAGATCCAAGAGACCCAGTACTTC
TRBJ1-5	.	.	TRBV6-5	CASSSYRQSNQPQHF	TGTGCCAGCAGTTCCTACCGACAGTCCAATCAGCCCCAGCATTTT
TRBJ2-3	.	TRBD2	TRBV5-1	CASTPWTSGTDTQYF	TGCGCCAGCACCCCATGGACTAGCGGCACAGATACGCAGTATTTT
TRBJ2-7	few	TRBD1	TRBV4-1	CASGDSRGYEQYF	TGCGCCAGCGGGGACAGCAGGGGCTACGAGCAGTACTTC
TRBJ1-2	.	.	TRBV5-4	CASSPAGVLGIYGYTF	TGTGCCAGCAGCCCCGCGGGGGTCTTAGGGATCTATGGCTACACCTTC
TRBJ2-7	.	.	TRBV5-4	CASSPALLAYEQYF	TGTGCCAGCAGCCCGGCCCTACTAGCCTACGAGCAGTACTTC
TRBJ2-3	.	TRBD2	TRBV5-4	CASSPQAASGFTDTQYF	TGTGCCAGCAGCCCCCAGGCGGCTAGCGGATTCACAGATACGCAGTATTTT
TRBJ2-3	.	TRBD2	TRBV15	CATSTGSGSGSWTDTQYF	TGTGCCACCAGCACCGGGTCGGGGAGCGGGAGTTGGACAGATACGCAGTATTTT
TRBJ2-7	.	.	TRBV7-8	CASSYTGAEQYF	TGTGCCAGCAGCTATACCGGAGCCGAGCAGTACTTC
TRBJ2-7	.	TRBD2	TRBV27	CASSLYGGRVKEQYF	TGTGCCAGCAGTTTGTATGGCGGGAGGGTGAAAGAGCAGTACTTC
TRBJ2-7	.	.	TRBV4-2	CASSRSRAGSYEQYF	TGTGCCAGCAGCCGGAGTAGGGCAGGGTCCTACGAGCAGTACTTC
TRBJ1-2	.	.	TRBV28	CASFSLGGTGYTF	TGTGCCAGCTTCTCTCTGGGAGGGACTGGCTACACCTTC
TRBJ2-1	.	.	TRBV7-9	CASSTYRDTYNEQFF	TGTGCCAGCAGCACCTACCGGGACACCTACAATGAGCAGTTCTTC
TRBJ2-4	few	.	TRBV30	CAWSVLSVGKNIQYF	TGTGCCTGGAGTGTACTTAGCGTGGGCAAAAACATTCAGTACTTC
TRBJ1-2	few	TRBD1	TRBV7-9	CASSILRTGKDGYTF	TGTGCCAGCAGCATCCTTCGGACAGGGAAGGATGGCTACACCTTC
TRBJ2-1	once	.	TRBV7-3	CASSLSVSSYNEQFF	TGTGCCAGCAGCTTATCCGTGTCTTCTTACAATGAGCAGTTCTTC
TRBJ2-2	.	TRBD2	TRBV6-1	CASSDRLAGWSPGELFF	TGTGCCAGCAGTGACAGACTAGCGGGGTGGTCACCCGGGGAGCTGTTTTTT
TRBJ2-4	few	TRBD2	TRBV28	CASSFSGSFGDIQYF	TGTGCCAGCAGTTTTAGCGGGAGTTTCGGGGACATTCAGTACTTC
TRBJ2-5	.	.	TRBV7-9	CASSFPGNREETQYF	TGTGCCAGCAGCTTCCCCGGGAACCGGGAAGAGACCCAGTACTTC
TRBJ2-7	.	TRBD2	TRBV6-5	CASSPTSGLSYEQYF	TGTGCCAGCAGCCCGACTAGCGGATTATCCTACGAGCAGTACTTC
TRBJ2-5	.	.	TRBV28	CASSSWTAQETQYF	TGTGCCAGCAGCTCTTGGACAGCCCAAGAGACCCAGTACTTC
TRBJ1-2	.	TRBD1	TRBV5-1	CASSSGTGTYGYTF	TGCGCCAGCAGCTCGGGGACAGGGACTTATGGCTACACCTTC
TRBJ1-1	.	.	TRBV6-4	CASSDEAATEAFF	TGTGCCAGCAGTGACGAGGCGGCCACTGAAGCTTTCTTT
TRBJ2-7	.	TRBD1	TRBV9	CASSVTGGGEQYF	TGTGCCAGCAGCGTGACAGGGGGCGGCGAGCAGTACTTC
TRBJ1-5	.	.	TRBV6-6	CASGRVYSNQPQHF	TGTGCCAGCGGCAGGGTTTATAGCAATCAGCCCCAGCATTTT
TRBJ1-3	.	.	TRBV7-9	CASSFHLRPGNTIYF	TGTGCCAGCAGCTTCCACCTACGCCCTGGAAACACCATATATTTT
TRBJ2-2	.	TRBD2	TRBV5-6	CASSLGTSGGYTGELFF	TGTGCCAGCAGCTTGGGGACTAGCGGGGGCTACACCGGGGAGCTGTTTTTT
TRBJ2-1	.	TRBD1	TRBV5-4	CASSPDRGQRNEQFF	TGTGCCAGCAGCCCCGACAGGGGGCAAAGGAATGAGCAGTTCTTC
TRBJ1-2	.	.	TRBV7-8	CASSYTEPTNYGYTF	TGTGCCAGCAGCTATACAGAACCGACCAACTATGGCTACACCTTC
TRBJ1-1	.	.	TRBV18	CASSLLTGPTGTEAFF	TGTGCCAGCTCACTACTGACAGGACCGACTGGCACTGAAGCTTTCTTT
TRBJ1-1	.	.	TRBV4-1	CASSQAWGRIEAFF	TGCGCCAGCAGCCAAGCTTGGGGGCGGATTGAAGCTTTCTTT